This section outlines one TCR beta chain sequence together with its context. Its matching antigen is unknown. The data belong to a study of persistence of HIV-infected CD4 T cells. Overall study findings and caveats: Degenerate expanded CDR3beta sequences were enriched among CMV- and Gag-responding cells. TCRbeta richness was lower in CMV- and Gag-responding cells than in anti-CD3/anti-CD28-responding cells.

The stimulus was lysate of CMV-infected fibroblasts, about 11 ug/mL. CD40L-negative CD69-negative CD45RO-high memory CD4+ T cells were sorted as populations depleted of antigen-responding cells. Undetectable plasma HIV-1 RNA below 50 copies/mL lasted at least 4 years. For 18 hours, CD8-depleted PBMCs received anti-CD28/CD49d costimulation, a CD40-blocking antibody and enfuvirtide. This was the immunoSEQ version 4 assay in survey mode. Repertoires were generated with immunoSEQ multiplex PCR, while TCRdb's copy carries only in-frame clones and drops some. The sample lists roughly 41,000 clones; 80% were seen once. This specimen consisted of CD4+ T cells sorted from PBMCs after roughly 18-hour stimulation, obtained from a patient who received antiretroviral therapy. The TCR comes from an adult man with HIV who was CMV-seropositive.

CDR3 DNA: TGTGCCAGCAGCCAAGATGGGGGGAGGAACGAGCAGTACTTC. This codes for CASSQDGGRNEQYF. The chain has TRBV4-2 and TRBJ2-7; a possible D gene is TRBD2 (6 bases). The germline gives CDR1 LGHNA, CDR2 YNFKEQ. The CDR3 runs 14 residues. The V and J ends lost 0 bases and 5 bases respectively, with 11 bases between them.